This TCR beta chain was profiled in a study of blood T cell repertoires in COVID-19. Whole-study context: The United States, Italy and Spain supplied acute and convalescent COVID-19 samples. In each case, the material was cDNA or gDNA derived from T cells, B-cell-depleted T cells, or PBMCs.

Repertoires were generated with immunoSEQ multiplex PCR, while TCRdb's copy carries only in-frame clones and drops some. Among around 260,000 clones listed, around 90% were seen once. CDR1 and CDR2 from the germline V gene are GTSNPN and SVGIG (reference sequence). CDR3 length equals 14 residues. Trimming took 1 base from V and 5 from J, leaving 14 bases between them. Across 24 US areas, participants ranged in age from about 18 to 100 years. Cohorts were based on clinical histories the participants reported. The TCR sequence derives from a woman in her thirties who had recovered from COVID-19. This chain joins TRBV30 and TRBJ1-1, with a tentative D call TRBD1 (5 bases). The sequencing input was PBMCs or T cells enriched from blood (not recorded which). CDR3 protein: CAWSANLGTTEAFF. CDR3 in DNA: TGTGCCTGGAGTGCCAATTTAGGGACTACTGAAGCTTTCTTT.